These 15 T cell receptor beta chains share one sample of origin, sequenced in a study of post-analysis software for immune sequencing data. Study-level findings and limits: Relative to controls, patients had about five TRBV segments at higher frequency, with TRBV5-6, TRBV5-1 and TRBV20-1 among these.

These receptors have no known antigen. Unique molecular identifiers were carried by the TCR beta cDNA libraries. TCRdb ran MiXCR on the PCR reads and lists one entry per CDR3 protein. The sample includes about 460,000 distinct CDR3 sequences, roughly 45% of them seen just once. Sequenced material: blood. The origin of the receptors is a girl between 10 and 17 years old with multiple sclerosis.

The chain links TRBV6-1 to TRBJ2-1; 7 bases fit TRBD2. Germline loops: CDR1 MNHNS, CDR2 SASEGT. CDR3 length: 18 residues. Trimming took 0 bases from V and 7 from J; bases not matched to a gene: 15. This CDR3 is CASSEALYLAAAGNEQFF. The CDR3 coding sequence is TGTGCCAGCAGTGAAGCGCTATATCTAGCGGCCGCGGGGAATGAGCAGTTCTTC.

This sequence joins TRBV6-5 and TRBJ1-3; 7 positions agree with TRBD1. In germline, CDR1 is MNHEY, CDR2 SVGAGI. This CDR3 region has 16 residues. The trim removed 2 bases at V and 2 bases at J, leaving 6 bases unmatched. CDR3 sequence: CASSYIQGVAGNTIYF. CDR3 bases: TGTGCCAGCAGTTACATCCAGGGGGTCGCTGGAAACACCATATATTTT.

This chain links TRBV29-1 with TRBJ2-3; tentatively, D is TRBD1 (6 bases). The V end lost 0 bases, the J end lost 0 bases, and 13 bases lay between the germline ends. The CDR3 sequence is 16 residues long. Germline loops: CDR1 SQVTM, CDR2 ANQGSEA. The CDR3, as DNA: TGCAGCGTTGAAGATCGCGTCAGGGGTAGCACAGATACGCAGTATTTT. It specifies CSVEDRVRGSTDTQYF.

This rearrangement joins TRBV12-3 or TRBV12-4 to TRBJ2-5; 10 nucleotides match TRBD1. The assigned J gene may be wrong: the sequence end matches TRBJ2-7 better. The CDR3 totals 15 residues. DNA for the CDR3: TGTGCCAGCAGTTTAGTGGGACAGGGGACCCACGAGCAGTACTTC. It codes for CASSLVGQGTHEQYF.

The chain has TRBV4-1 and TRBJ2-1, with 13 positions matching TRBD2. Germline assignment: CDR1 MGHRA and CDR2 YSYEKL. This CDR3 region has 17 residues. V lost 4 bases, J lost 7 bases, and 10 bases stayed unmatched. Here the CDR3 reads CASSLRSLAGGQNEQFF. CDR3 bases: TGCGCCAGCAGCCTCCGGTCACTAGCGGGAGGGCAGAATGAGCAGTTCTTC.

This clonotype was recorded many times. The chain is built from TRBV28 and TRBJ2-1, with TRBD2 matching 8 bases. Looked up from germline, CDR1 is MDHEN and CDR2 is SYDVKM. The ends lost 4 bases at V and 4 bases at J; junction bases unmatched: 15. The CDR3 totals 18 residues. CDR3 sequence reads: CASSYRTIAGGRYNEQFF. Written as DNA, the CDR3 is TGTGCCAGCAGTTATCGGACAATCGCGGGAGGTCGGTACAATGAGCAGTTCTTC.

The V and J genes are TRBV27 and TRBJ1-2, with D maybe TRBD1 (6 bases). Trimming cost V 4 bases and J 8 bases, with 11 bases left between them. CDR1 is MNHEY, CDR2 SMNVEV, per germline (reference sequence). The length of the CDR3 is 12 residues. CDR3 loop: CASSYSGVGYTF. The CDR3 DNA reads TGTGCCAGCAGTTATTCAGGGGTGGGCTACACCTTC.

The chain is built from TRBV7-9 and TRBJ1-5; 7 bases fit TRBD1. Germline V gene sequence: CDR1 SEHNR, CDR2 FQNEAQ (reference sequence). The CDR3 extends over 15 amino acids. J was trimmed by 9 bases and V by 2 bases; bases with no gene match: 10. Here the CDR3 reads CASSLPHQGGLPQHF. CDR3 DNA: TGTGCCAGCAGCTTACCCCACCAGGGGGGTCTGCCCCAGCATTTT.

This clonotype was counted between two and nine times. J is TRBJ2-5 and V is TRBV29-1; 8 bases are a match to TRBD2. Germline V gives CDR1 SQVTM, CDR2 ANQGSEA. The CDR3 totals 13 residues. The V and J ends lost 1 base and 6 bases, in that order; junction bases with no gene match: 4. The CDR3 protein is CSVEGGTRKTQYF. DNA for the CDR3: TGCAGCGTTGAAGGGGGGACTAGAAAGACCCAGTACTTC.

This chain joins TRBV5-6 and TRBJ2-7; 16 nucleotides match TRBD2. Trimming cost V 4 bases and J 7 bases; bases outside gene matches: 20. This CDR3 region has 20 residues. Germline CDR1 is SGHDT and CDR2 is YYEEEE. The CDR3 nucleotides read TGTGCCAGCAGCGCGAATCTGGGACTAGCGGGAGGGATCTCCTACAATGAGCAGTACTTC. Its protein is CASSANLGLAGGISYNEQYF.

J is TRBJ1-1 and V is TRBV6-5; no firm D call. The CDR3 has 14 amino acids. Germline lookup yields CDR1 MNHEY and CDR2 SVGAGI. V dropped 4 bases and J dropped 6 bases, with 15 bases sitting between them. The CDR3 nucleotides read TGTGCCAGCAGTTCGTTTTTGAGGGTGGCTGAAGCTTTCTTT. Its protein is CASSSFLRVAEAFF.

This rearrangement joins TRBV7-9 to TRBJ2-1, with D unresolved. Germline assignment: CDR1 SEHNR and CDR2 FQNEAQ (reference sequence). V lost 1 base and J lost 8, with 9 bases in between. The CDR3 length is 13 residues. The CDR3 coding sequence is TGTGCCAGCAGCTTAGTAGGAAATTATGAGCAGTTCTTC. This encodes CASSLVGNYEQFF. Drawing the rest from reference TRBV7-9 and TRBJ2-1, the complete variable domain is DTGVSQNPRHKITKRGQNVTFRCDPISEHNRLYWYRQTLGQGPEFLTYFQNEAQLEKSRLLSDRFSAERPKGSFSTLEIQRTEQGDSAMYLCASSLVGNYEQFFGPGTRLTVL.

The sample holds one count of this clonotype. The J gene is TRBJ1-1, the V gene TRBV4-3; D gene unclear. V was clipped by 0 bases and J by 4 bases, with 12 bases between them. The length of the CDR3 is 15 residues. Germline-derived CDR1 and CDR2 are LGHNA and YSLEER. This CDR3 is CASSQDSGRSTEAFF. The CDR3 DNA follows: TGCGCCAGCAGCCAAGATTCGGGAAGGAGCACTGAAGCTTTCTTT.

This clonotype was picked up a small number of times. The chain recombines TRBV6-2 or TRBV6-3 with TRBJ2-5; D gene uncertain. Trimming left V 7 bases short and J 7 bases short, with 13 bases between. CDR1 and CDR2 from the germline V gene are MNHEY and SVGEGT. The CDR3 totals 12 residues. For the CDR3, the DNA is TGTGCCAGCACGTCCTGGAGCTGGACCCAGTACTTC. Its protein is CASTSWSWTQYF.

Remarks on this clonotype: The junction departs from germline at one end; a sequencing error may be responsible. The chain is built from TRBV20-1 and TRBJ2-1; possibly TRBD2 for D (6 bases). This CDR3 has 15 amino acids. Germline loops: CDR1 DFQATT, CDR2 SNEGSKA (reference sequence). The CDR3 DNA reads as TGTAGTGCTAGAGAAGACATGGGGAGGATCAATGAGCAGTTCTTC. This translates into CSAREDMGRINEQFF.